Listed below are T cell receptor beta chains from one sample, sequenced in a study of blood T cell repertoires in COVID-19. The table came from immunoSEQ multiplex PCR; TCRdb's copy has only in-frame clones and leaves some out. Here the sample spans around 200,000 clones, about nine tenths being singletons. The sample consisted of peripheral blood. The source of these receptors is a man aged 45-65 years with acute or convalescent COVID-19. Each CDR3 is given without its conserved first and last residue.

>TRBJ2-1|TRBV7-3
ASSPTSSYNEQF
>TRBJ2-2|TRBV6-6
ASSPTAARGGSLGELF
>TRBJ1-6|TRBV25-1
ASSELANGPRS
>TRBJ1-1|TRBV2
ASFRGPAFGTEAF
>TRBJ2-1|TRBV27
ASSSLRGGNYNEQF
>TRBJ2-7|TRBV2
ASSYLQGNGGEQY
>TRBJ2-1|TRBV2
ASLARWDEQF
>TRBJ2-3|TRBV19
ASNGRLAGEEDTQY
>TRBJ1-1|TRBV6-5
ASSPGTLNTEAF
>TRBJ1-6|TRBV6-5
ASSYSGGQSPLH
>TRBJ2-7|TRBV11-2
ASSVRQGLSYEQY
>TRBJ1-3|TRBV30
AWTRTGSGNTIY
>TRBJ1-2|TRBV5-8
ASSWPRRGHGYT
>TRBJ1-2|TRBV5-1
ASSPMERRYGYT
>TRBJ1-4|TRBV18
ASSPGGAGSEKLF
>TRBJ1-3|TRBV5-1
ASSPGTVGNTIY
>TRBJ1-1|TRBV28
ASSPGSLDTEAF
>TRBJ1-1|TRBV18
ASSSTAGALDTEAF
>TRBJ2-2|TRBV6-1
ASSVWRGGFANTGELF
>TRBJ2-5|TRBV7-7
ASSKGNQETQY
>TRBJ2-2|TRBV11-3
ASSLDQGGSANTGELF
>TRBJ1-4|TRBV27
ASATGGTGEKLF
>TRBJ2-7|TRBV5-4
ASSFPQGYEQY
>TRBJ1-3|TRBV5-1
ASSESSGNTIY
>TRBJ2-1|TRBV6-5
ASSSMARVGEQF
>TRBJ2-3|TRBV5-1
ASSWGVRTDTQY
>TRBJ1-3|TRBV6-7
ASRDRQGGLSGNTIY
>TRBJ2-1|TRBV9
ASSLTSGGYNEQF
>TRBJ2-3|TRBV7-2
ASSRGSGVSTDTQY
>TRBJ1-5|TRBV7-8
ASSERQLSNQPQH
>TRBJ2-3|TRBV5-1
ASSRRQGGTDTQY
>TRBJ2-1|TRBV11-2
ASSPQYNEQF
>TRBJ1-5|TRBV18
ASSPGQANSNQPQH
>TRBJ1-2|TRBV7-8
ASSLATGTSYGYT
>TRBJ1-2|TRBV9
ASSVQGSNYGYT
>TRBJ1-1|TRBV19
ASSNRRDRTEAF
>TRBJ1-1|TRBV6-5
ASSYSFLTEAF
>TRBJ1-1|TRBV7-9
ASSSAGAQNTEAF
>TRBJ1-1|TRBV19
ASIRGDRGRTEAF
>TRBJ1-3|TRBV5-1
ASSLGNTGGSGNTIY
>TRBJ1-2|TRBV7-2
ASSSRVGYGYT
>TRBJ1-5|TRBV18
ASSPRAGQPQH
>TRBJ1-1|TRBV28
ASTSSPREAF
>TRBJ1-4|TRBV18
ASSPGQRNEKLF
>TRBJ1-4|TRBV6-2/TRBV6-3
ASSYGTGGSEKLF